This is a list of T cell receptor beta chains from one sample in a study of breast tumors, draining lymph nodes, adjacent tissues. TCRdb called the multiplex PCR reads again in MiXCR, with one record for every CDR3 protein. The sample lists 180,000 or so distinct CDR3 sequences, roughly 35% occurring once. Sequencing was performed on axillary lymph node tissue. These receptors were obtained from a female donor with breast cancer. Some clones in this sample may be carry-over from other donors' samples. CDR3s include the opening cysteine and the closing phenylalanine or tryptophan. A D gene is named only where the DNA matches it firmly. Where a row states a size, it is once, few, many or the class of an expanded clone; other rows omit it.

v_call	j_call	clone_size	d_call	cdr3_aa	cdr3_nt
TRBV5-1	TRBJ1-1	few	-	CASSLSATNTEAFF	TGCGCCAGCAGCCTATCAGCCACCAACACTGAAGCTTTCTTT
TRBV2	TRBJ1-2	-	-	CASSEMDLRRGHTF	TGTGCCAGCAGTGAAATGGACCTCAGGCGGGGCCACACCTTC
TRBV4-2	TRBJ2-5	many	TRBD2	CASSQASSGGARQETQYF	TGTGCCAGCAGCCAAGCGTCTAGCGGGGGGGCGCGGCAAGAGACCCAGTACTTC
TRBV14	TRBJ2-7	many	-	CASSYQTGKWYF	TGTGCCAGCAGCTACCAAACAGGGAAGTGGTACTTC
TRBV12-3/TRBV12-4	TRBJ2-2	-	TRBD2	CASSSSSKSGGLSTGELFF	TGTGCCAGCAGTTCGTCCAGCAAGAGCGGGGGGTTGAGCACCGGGGAGCTGTTTTTT
TRBV15	TRBJ2-1	-	TRBD2	CATSRDRRELNRFF	TGTGCCACCAGCAGAGATAGGCGGGAGCTGAATCGGTTCTTC
TRBV7-2	TRBJ2-5	-	-	CASSFPGMPQYF	TGTGCCAGCAGCTTCCCTGGTATGCCCCAGTACTTC
TRBV4-3	TRBJ1-1	few	-	CASSQDGGGAFTEAFF	TGCGCCAGCAGCCAAGATGGAGGAGGGGCGTTCACTGAAGCTTTCTTT
TRBV19	TRBJ2-7	many	TRBD1	CASSQPQGARHEQYF	TGTGCCAGTAGCCAACCACAGGGGGCGCGACACGAGCAGTACTTC
TRBV20-1	TRBJ2-1	many	-	CSARDILAEGQFF	TGCAGTGCTAGAGATATCCTCGCTGAGGGGCAGTTCTTC
TRBV7-9	TRBJ2-2	many	-	CASSPPLGSRSNTGELFF	TGTGCCAGCAGCCCCCCGTTAGGGTCGCGATCGAACACCGGGGAGCTGTTTTTT
TRBV27	TRBJ2-5	many	TRBD2	CASSFDAGGLAGKTQYF	TGTGCCAGCAGTTTCGATGCGGGTGGACTAGCGGGCAAGACCCAGTACTTC
TRBV5-1	TRBJ1-3	many	TRBD1	CASSLAPGGTGNTIYF	TGCGCCAGCAGCTTGGCCCCAGGGGGGACTGGAAACACCATATATTTT
TRBV6-1	TRBJ1-6	few	TRBD1	CASRTGTGGNSPLHF	TGTGCCAGCAGAACAGGGACAGGGGGGAATTCACCCCTCCACTTT
TRBV5-5	TRBJ1-4	many	-	CASRGGRPNEKLFF	TGTGCCAGCAGGGGTGGGAGACCTAATGAAAAACTGTTTTTT
TRBV4-1	TRBJ1-2	many	-	CASSQDPLIGGNYGYTF	TGCGCCAGCAGCCAAGATCCTCTCATCGGGGGGAACTATGGCTACACCTTC
TRBV6-5	TRBJ2-7	many	TRBD1	CASSRTGLGEQYF	TGTGCCAGCAGTAGGACAGGGCTGGGCGAGCAGTACTTC
TRBV28	TRBJ2-1	few	-	CATSQGISYNEQFF	TGTGCCACCTCACAGGGAATCTCCTACAATGAGCAGTTCTTC
TRBV6-6	TRBJ2-5	few	-	CASSRGQTYQETQYF	TGTGCCAGCAGCCGAGGACAGACGTACCAAGAGACCCAGTACTTC
TRBV2	TRBJ2-2	-	TRBD1	CAGSNRGFGELFF	TGTGCCGGCAGTAACAGGGGCTTCGGGGAGCTGTTTTTT
TRBV19	TRBJ1-5	-	-	CASSPQGSNQPQHF	TGTGCCAGTAGTCCCCAGGGGAGCAATCAGCCCCAGCATTTT
TRBV24-1	TRBJ2-2	many	-	CATSDFDTGELFF	TGTGCCACCAGTGATTTCGACACCGGGGAGCTGTTTTTT
TRBV6-6	TRBJ1-4	-	-	CASTLWRGDEKLFF	TGTGCCAGCACCCTTTGGAGGGGGGATGAAAAACTGTTTTTT
TRBV28	TRBJ2-7	-	TRBD2	CASSFGTSKLEQYF	TGTGCCAGCAGTTTCGGGACTAGCAAACTAGAGCAGTACTTC
TRBV19	TRBJ2-3	-	-	CASSTGVTTDTRYF	TGTGCCAGTAGCACCGGGGTTACCACAGACACGCGGTATTTT
TRBV2	TRBJ1-2	many	-	CASSEALVYGYTF	TGTGCCAGCAGTGAGGCGCTCGTCTATGGCTACACCTTC
TRBV7-2	TRBJ1-5	many	-	CASSLNGLGNQPQHF	TGTGCCAGCAGCCTCAACGGTCTGGGCAATCAGCCCCAGCATTTT
TRBV29-1	TRBJ1-4	-	-	CSVRQGTNEKLFF	TGCAGCGTTCGCCAGGGGACTAATGAAAAACTGTTTTTT
TRBV7-6	TRBJ2-1	many	-	CASSLASEEQFF	TGTGCCAGCAGCTTAGCCTCGGAGGAGCAGTTCTTC
TRBV7-9	TRBJ1-2	many	TRBD1	CASSQAGAGGAGYTF	TGTGCCAGCAGCCAGGCCGGGGCAGGGGGCGCGGGCTACACCTTC
TRBV3-1	TRBJ2-7	-	-	CPSSQASDGGWNEQYF	TGTCCCAGCAGCCAAGCCTCAGATGGGGGCTGGAACGAGCAGTACTTC
TRBV27	TRBJ1-6	many	-	CASSLLPPGLGNSPLHF	TGTGCCAGCAGTTTACTCCCCCCCGGGTTGGGTAATTCACCCCTCCACTTT
TRBV20-1	TRBJ2-3	-	TRBD1	CSLRTGSTDTQYF	TGCAGTTTGAGGACAGGGAGCACAGATACGCAGTATTTT